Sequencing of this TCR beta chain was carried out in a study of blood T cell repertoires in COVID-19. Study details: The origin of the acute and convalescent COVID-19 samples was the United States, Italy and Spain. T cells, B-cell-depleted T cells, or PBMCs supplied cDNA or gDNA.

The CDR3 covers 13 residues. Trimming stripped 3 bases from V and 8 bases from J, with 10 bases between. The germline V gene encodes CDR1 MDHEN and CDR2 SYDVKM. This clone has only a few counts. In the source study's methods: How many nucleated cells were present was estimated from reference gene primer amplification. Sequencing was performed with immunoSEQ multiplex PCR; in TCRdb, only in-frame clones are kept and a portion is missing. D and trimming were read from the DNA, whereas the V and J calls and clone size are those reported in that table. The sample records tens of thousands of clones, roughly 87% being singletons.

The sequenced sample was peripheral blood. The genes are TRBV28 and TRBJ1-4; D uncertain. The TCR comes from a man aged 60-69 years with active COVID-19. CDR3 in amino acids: CASSFGQKEKLFF. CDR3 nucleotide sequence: TGTGCCAGCAGTTTTGGGCAGAAGGAAAAACTGTTTTTT. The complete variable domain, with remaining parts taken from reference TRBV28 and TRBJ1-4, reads DVKVTQSSRYLVKRTGEKVFLECVQDMDHENMFWYRQDPGLGLRLIYFSYDVKMKEKGDIPEGYSVSREKKERFSLILESASTNQTSMYLCASSFGQKEKLFFGSGTQLSVL.